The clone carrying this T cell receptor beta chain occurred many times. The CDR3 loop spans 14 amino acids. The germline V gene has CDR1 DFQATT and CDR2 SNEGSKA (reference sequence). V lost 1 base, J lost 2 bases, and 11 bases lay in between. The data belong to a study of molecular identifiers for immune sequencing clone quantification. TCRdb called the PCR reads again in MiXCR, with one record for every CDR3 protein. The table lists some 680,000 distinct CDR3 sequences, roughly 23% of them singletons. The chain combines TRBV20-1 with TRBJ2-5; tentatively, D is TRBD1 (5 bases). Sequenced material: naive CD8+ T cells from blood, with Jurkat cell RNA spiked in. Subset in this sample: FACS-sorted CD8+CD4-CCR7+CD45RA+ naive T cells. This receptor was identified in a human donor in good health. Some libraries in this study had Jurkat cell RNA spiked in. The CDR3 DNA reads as TGCAGTGCTAGAGGCAGGGCTATTCAAGAGACCCAGTACTTC. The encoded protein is CSARGRAIQETQYF.